This T cell receptor (beta chain) was identified in a study of OX40 agonist ivuxolimab in advanced cancers. Study in general: Every 2 weeks, patients received ivuxolimab intravenously, dosed at 0.01 to 10 mg/kg. Whole-study results and caveats: Low levels of normalized T-cell clonal expansion also appeared in some nonresponders.

Clones were read by immunoSEQ multiplex PCR, and TCRdb kept only the in-frame ones, dropping some. Of some 100,000 clones listed, about 80% are singletons. This CDR3 has 13 residues. The germline V and J ends were trimmed by 2 bases and 4 bases, with 8 bases remaining between them. Germline assignment: CDR1 SGHDN and CDR2 FVKESK. As for this clone: The target antigen is unknown.

This clonotype was obtained from an adult with an advanced solid tumor such as melanoma, head and neck, liver or kidney cancer. The chain employs TRBV14 and TRBJ2-5; D ambiguous. Material: CD4+ or CD8+ T cells sorted from blood, obtained in a trial of the OX40 agonist ivuxolimab. In nucleotides, the CDR3 is TGTGCCAGCAGCCAAAGGGTAGTAGAGACCCAGTACTTC. It specifies CASSQRVVETQYF.